These 19 T cell receptor beta chains were sequenced from one sample in a study of T cell repertoires in cytomegalovirus infection. These receptors have no identified antigens. TCRdb re-called the reads with MiXCR, one entry per CDR3 protein. In the table there are hundreds of thousands of distinct CDR3 sequences, around 32% of which are singletons. The sequencing used cultured CD8+ T cells from PBMCs, collected from culture after CMV antigen stimulation. The receptor set was obtained from a human donor in good health (CMV status not recorded). Some clones in this sample may be carry-over from other donors' samples.

This clonotype was found a few times. The chain is built from TRBV6-5 and TRBJ1-2, with 7 bases fitting TRBD1. Trimming removed 4 bases from V and 4 bases from J; junction bases left unmatched: 12. This CDR3 region has 16 residues. Germline V gene lookup returns CDR1 MNHEY and CDR2 SVGAGI. For the CDR3, the DNA is TGTGCCAGCAGTTCCGGGACAGATCAAGGAGCCTATGGCTACACCTTC. It encodes CASSSGTDQGAYGYTF.

In DNA, the CDR3 is TGTGCCAGTAGAGTGGGGGCCAATGAGCAGTTCTTC. It translates to CASRVGANEQFF. The chain is built from TRBV19 and TRBJ2-1; the D gene is possibly TRBD1 (6 bases). This CDR3 is built from 12 residues. The V gene's germline CDR1 is LNHDA and CDR2 SQIVND (reference sequence). Trimming pared 6 bases from V and 6 bases from J, leaving 9 bases between.

Comments on this clonotype: Because the CDR3 is missing its conserved closing phenylalanine or tryptophan, this is likely a read error. V is TRBV15 and J is TRBJ2-3; the D is unclear. Germline V gene data show CDR1 as LNHNV and CDR2 as YYDKDF (reference sequence). The V and J ends lost 3 bases and 9 bases respectively, with 13 bases between them. The CDR3 length is 13 residues. The DNA for the CDR3 is TGTGCCACCAGCAGGTCTCGGGTAGAGACGCAGTATCTT. This sequence encodes CATSRSRVETQYL.

A note on this clonotype: A junction end diverges from the germline sequence, so it may reflect a read error. This rearrangement joins TRBV19 to TRBJ1-1; maybe TRBD1 (5 bases). The CDR3 is 13 amino acids. CDR1 and CDR2 from the germline V gene are LNHDA and SQIVND (reference sequence). The CDR3 coding sequence is TGTGCCAGTAGTATCGCTGGGGCGGGTGAAGCCTTCTTT. This gives the protein CASSIAGAGEAFF. Full variable domain (outside the CDR3, taken from reference TRBV19 and TRBJ1-1): DGGITQSPKYLFRKEGQNVTLSCEQNLNHDAMYWYRQDPGQGLRLIYYSQIVNDFQKGDIAEGYSVSREKKESFPLTVTSAQKNPTAFYLCASSIAGAGEAFFGQGTRLTVV.

The V and J genes are TRBV7-3 and TRBJ1-6; no firm D call. The CDR3 length is 14 residues. Per germline, CDR1 SGHTA and CDR2 FQGTGA. The V gene lost 3 bases and the J gene lost 7 bases, with 10 bases spanning the gap. Here the CDR3 DNA reads TGTGCCAGCAGCTTGCCCCGAGGGAATTCACCCCTCCACTTT. As protein: CASSLPRGNSPLHF.

The chain employs TRBV5-1 and TRBJ1-2; 9 bases fit TRBD1. The CDR3 runs 16 residues. With 2 bases clipped from V and 6 bases from J, the junction kept 11 bases outside the gene matches. Germline V lookup: CDR1 SGHRS, CDR2 YFSETQ. In nucleotides, the CDR3 is TGCGCCAGCAGCTTTACGACAGGGGGAGAGGGTGATGGCTACACCTTC. Encoded protein: CASSFTTGGEGDGYTF.

Only a few counts were recorded for this clonotype. This chain's CDR3 is CASSQAGLADPDTQYF. CDR3 coding DNA: TGCGCCAGCAGCCAAGCCGGACTAGCAGACCCAGATACGCAGTATTTT. The chain carries TRBV4-1 and TRBJ2-3, with 8 nucleotides matching TRBD2. The CDR3 covers 16 residues. The germline gives CDR1 MGHRA, CDR2 YSYEKL. V was pared by 1 base and J by 4 bases, with 7 bases of the junction left unmatched.

Turning to this clonotype: One end of the junction does not line up with germline, which may come from a read error. The chain couples TRBV5-1 to TRBJ1-1; D gene unclear. Germline lookup yields CDR1 SGHRS and CDR2 YFSETQ. The CDR3 totals 11 residues. The CDR3, as DNA: TGCGCCAGCAGCCGTCCCCCTGAAGTTTTCTTT. Translated, it gives CASSRPPEVFF.

The chain carries TRBV6-1 and TRBJ2-2, with 7 bases fitting TRBD1. V gave up 7 bases and J gave up 4 bases; unmatched junction bases: 12. In germline, CDR1 is MNHNS, CDR2 SASEGT. The CDR3 runs to 16 residues. This chain's CDR3 is CASTLTGARGTGELFF. CDR3 sequence (DNA): TGTGCCAGCACCTTAACAGGGGCGAGGGGCACCGGGGAGCTGTTTTTT.

The V and J genes are TRBV11-2 and TRBJ2-7; 8 bases are shared with TRBD1. Germline loops: CDR1 SGHAT, CDR2 FQNNGV. The length of the CDR3 is 15 residues. V dropped 5 bases and J dropped 3; count of bases not matched to a gene: 9. In DNA form, the CDR3 reads TGTGCCAGCAGCATCCCGGACAGGGCTGTCTACGAGCAGTACTTC. It is translated as CASSIPDRAVYEQYF. The entire variable domain, with the rest obtained from reference TRBV11-2 and TRBJ2-7, is as follows: EAGVAQSPRYKIIEKRQSVAFWCNPISGHATLYWYQQILGQGPKLLIQFQNNGVVDDSQLPKDRFSAERLKGVDSTLKIQPAKLEDSAVYLCASSIPDRAVYEQYFGPGTRLTVT.

This clonotype turned up a few times. V is TRBV7-6 and J is TRBJ2-1; weak D call: TRBD1 (8 bases). This CDR3 is 16 amino acids long. Trimming cost V 5 bases and J 4 bases, with 18 bases left between them. Looked up from germline, CDR1 is SGHVS and CDR2 is FNYEAQ. The CDR3 here is CASSASGTGIYNEQFF. For the CDR3, the DNA is TGTGCCAGCAGCGCCAGCGGGACAGGTATTTACAATGAGCAGTTCTTC.

This clonotype was detected ten times or more. The chain has TRBV7-6 and TRBJ2-7; possibly TRBD1 for D (5 bases). The CDR3 is made up of 15 amino acids. Germline CDR1 and CDR2: SGHVS and FNYEAQ. With 5 bases removed from V and 3 bases from J, the gap between germline ends came to 17 bases. The CDR3 sequence: CASSPRLPGNYEQYF. In nucleotides, the CDR3 is TGTGCCAGCAGCCCGAGATTGCCAGGGAACTACGAGCAGTACTTC.

This clonotype was found many times. V usage is TRBV19 and J usage is TRBJ1-6, with D hard to call. This CDR3 region has 11 residues. CDR1 is LNHDA and CDR2 is SQIVND in the germline V gene (reference sequence). With 8 bases removed from V and 7 bases from J, the gap between germline ends came to 6 bases. As DNA, the CDR3 is TGTGCCAGTCGAGGAAATTCACCCCTCCACTTT. This sequence encodes CASRGNSPLHF. Together with reference TRBV19 and TRBJ1-6, the CDR3 gives the full variable domain: DGGITQSPKYLFRKEGQNVTLSCEQNLNHDAMYWYRQDPGQGLRLIYYSQIVNDFQKGDIAEGYSVSREKKESFPLTVTSAQKNPTAFYLCASRGNSPLHFGNGTRLTVT.

The chain carries TRBV27 and TRBJ1-2; tentative D call: TRBD1 (5 bases). CDR1 is MNHEY and CDR2 is SMNVEV in the germline V gene (reference sequence). The CDR3 is made up of 13 amino acids. V shed 8 bases and J shed 4 bases, with 14 bases lying between them. The chain's CDR3 is CASRRGEGYGYTF. CDR3 nucleotide sequence: TGTGCCAGCCGTCGGGGGGAGGGCTATGGCTACACCTTC.

V is TRBV9 and J is TRBJ1-2; possible D gene TRBD1, 5 bases. V lost 0 bases and J lost 5, with 23 bases in between. This CDR3 spans 18 amino acids. Germline V lookup: CDR1 SGDLS, CDR2 YYNGEE. The CDR3 protein is CASSVAPGTGNGGYGYTF. The CDR3, as DNA: TGTGCCAGCAGCGTAGCCCCCGGGACGGGGAATGGTGGTTATGGCTACACCTTC.

In this sample, this clonotype turned up many times. This chain connects TRBV12-3 or TRBV12-4 to TRBJ1-5; D uncertain. This CDR3 has 18 residues. V was cut by 3 bases and J by 0 bases, with 18 bases left in between. The CDR3 region has the DNA TGTGCCAGCAGTTTTGCGGTCCCCCGAGCTAATAGCAATCAGCCCCAGCATTTT. The encoded protein is CASSFAVPRANSNQPQHF.

The chain couples TRBV2 to TRBJ2-1; D gene unclear. There are 16 residues in the CDR3. Germline CDR1 SNHLY, CDR2 FYNNEI. With 4 bases removed from V and 4 bases from J, the gap between germline ends came to 17 bases. The CDR3 DNA reads as TGTGCCAGCAGTGTTGAGAGAACAAAAACGTACAATGAGCAGTTCTTC. Translating gives CASSVERTKTYNEQFF.

The V call is TRBV29-1, the J call TRBJ2-1, with D perhaps TRBD1 (6 bases). This CDR3 has 12 residues. Germline V gives CDR1 SQVTM, CDR2 ANQGSEA. The V and J ends lost 7 bases and 4 bases respectively, with 11 bases between them. CDR3 sequence reads: CSALTGYNEQFF. CDR3 DNA: TGCAGCGCTCTGACAGGTTACAATGAGCAGTTCTTC.

This clonotype was found a few times. The chain has TRBV14 and TRBJ2-3; D is unclear. CDR1 and CDR2 (germline): SGHDN, FVKESK. The CDR3 has 16 residues. V was pared by 1 base and J by 5 bases, with 16 bases between. DNA of the CDR3: TGTGCCAGCAGCCAAGGACCTTGGACGGATTTAGATACGCAGTATTTT. Translating gives CASSQGPWTDLDTQYF.